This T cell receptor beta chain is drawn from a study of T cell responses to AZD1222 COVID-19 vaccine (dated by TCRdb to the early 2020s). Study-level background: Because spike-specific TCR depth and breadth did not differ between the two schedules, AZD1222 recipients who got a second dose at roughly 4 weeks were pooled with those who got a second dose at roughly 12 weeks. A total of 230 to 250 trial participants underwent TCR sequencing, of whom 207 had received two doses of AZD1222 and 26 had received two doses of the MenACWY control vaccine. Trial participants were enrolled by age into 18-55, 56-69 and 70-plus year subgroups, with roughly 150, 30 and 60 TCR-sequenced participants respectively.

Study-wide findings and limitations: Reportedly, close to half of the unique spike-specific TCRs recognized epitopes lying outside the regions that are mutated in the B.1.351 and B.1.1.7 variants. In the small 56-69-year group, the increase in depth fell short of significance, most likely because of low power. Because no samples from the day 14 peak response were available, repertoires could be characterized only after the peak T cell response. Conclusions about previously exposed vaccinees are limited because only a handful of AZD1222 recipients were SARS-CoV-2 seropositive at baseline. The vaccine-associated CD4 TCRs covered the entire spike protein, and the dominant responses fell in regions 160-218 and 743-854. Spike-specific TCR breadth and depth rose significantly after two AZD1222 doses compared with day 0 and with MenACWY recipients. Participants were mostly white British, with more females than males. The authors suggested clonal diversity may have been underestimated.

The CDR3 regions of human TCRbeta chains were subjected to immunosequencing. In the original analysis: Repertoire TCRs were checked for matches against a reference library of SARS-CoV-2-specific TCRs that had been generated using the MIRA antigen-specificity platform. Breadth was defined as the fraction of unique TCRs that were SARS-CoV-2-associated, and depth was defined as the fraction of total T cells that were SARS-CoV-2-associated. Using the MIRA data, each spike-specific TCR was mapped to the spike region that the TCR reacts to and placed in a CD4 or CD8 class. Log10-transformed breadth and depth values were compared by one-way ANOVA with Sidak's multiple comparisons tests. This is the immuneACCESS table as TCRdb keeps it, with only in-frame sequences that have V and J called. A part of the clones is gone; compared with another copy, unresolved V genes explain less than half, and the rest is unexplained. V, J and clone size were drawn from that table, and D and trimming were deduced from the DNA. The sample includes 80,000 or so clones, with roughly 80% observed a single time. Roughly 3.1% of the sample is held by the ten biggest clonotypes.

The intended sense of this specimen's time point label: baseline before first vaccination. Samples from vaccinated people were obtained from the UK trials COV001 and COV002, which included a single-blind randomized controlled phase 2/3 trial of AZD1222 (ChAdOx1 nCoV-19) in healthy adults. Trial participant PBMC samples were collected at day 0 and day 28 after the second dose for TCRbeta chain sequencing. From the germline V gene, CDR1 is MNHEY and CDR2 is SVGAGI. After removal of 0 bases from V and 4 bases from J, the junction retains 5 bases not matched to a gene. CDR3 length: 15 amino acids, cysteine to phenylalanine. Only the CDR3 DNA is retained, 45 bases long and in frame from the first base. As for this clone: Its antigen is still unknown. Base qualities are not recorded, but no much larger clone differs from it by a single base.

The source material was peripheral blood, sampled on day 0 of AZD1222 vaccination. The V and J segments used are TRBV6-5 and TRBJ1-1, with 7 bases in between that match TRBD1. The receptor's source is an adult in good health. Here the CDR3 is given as CASSYSRTGGTEAFF. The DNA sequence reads TGTGCCAGCAGTTACTCCCGGACAGGAGGCACTGAAGCTTTCTTT.